Presented here are 28 T cell receptor beta chains from one specimen sequenced in a study of T cells in Graves' hyperthyroidism and ophthalmopathy. It was RNA transcripts that yielded the amplified TCR beta CDR3 regions. With the HTBI primer set, the TCR CDR3 went through a first round of RT-PCR. TCRdb analysed the multiplex PCR reads with MiXCR anew, one entry per CDR3 protein. The sample includes 300,000 or so distinct CDR3 sequences, approximately 17% seen only once; the top ten take approximately 60%. Sequencing was performed on blood. Receptor source: a woman aged 60-75 years with Graves' ophthalmopathy.

The J gene is TRBJ2-1, the V gene TRBV4-1; 7 bases are a match to TRBD1. This CDR3 comprises 18 residues. Trimming at V came to 0 bases and at J to 3 bases, leaving 11 bases not matched to a gene. The germline V gene encodes CDR1 MGHRA and CDR2 YSYEKL. The chain's CDR3 is CASSQDSIRGQNYNEQFF. CDR3 DNA: TGCGCCAGCAGCCAAGACTCCATAAGGGGACAGAACTACAATGAGCAGTTCTTC.

This clonotype has more than one count but fewer than ten. This chain uses TRBV7-9 with TRBJ2-3; 8 bases fit TRBD2. V dropped 5 bases and J dropped 2; count of bases not matched to a gene: 18. This CDR3 spans 19 amino acids. The V gene's germline CDR1 is SEHNR and CDR2 FQNEAQ (reference sequence). The CDR3 DNA reads TGTGCCAGCAGCGGTAAGGCAAGCGGGAGTAGAACTCACACAGATACGCAGTATTTT. Protein: CASSGKASGSRTHTDTQYF.

The sample holds a few counts of this clonotype. The V and J genes are TRBV20-1 and TRBJ1-4; no definite D call. V was pared by 4 bases and J by 6 bases, with 9 bases between. Germline V gene lookup returns CDR1 DFQATT and CDR2 SNEGSKA (reference sequence). The CDR3 has 12 residues. The CDR3 sequence: CSAMGSYEKLFF. DNA of the CDR3: TGCAGTGCTATGGGGAGTTATGAAAAACTGTTTTTT.

This chain uses TRBV20-1 with TRBJ1-1; D remains ambiguous. The V and J ends lost 5 bases and 6 bases respectively, with 13 bases between them. The length of the CDR3 is 12 residues. Germline loops: CDR1 DFQATT, CDR2 SNEGSKA (reference sequence). CDR3 DNA: TGCAGTGCTCAAGCCCGACGCGCTGAAGCTTTCTTT. Protein sequence: CSAQARRAEAFF.

This clonotype was seen at least ten times. The genes are TRBV30 and TRBJ1-1; unclear D gene. CDR1 and CDR2 (germline): GTSNPN, SVGIG (reference sequence). Between the trimmed V and J ends, which lost 3 bases and 0 bases, there was a span of 8 bases. The CDR3 totals 13 residues. This chain's CDR3 is CAWRIYMNTEAFF. CDR3 coding DNA: TGTGCCTGGAGGATTTACATGAACACTGAAGCTTTCTTT. The variable domain in full, completed from reference TRBV30 and TRBJ1-1, reads SQTIHQWPATLVQPVGSPLSLECTVEGTSNPNLYWYRQAAGRGLQLLFYSVGIGQISSEVPQNLSASRPQDRQFILSSKKLLLSDSGFYLCAWRIYMNTEAFFGQGTRLTVV.

This clonotype was recorded many times. This chain links TRBV7-9 with TRBJ2-1; no clear D gene. The CDR3 totals 14 residues. Germline-derived CDR1 and CDR2 are SEHNR and FQNEAQ (reference sequence). The ends were cut back, 2 bases at V and 3 bases at J, with 8 bases in the middle. The CDR3 sequence: CASSLLRFYNEQFF. CDR3 in DNA: TGTGCCAGCAGCTTATTAAGGTTCTACAATGAGCAGTTCTTC.

This clonotype was seen a handful of times. The chain is built from TRBV6-2 or TRBV6-3 and TRBJ2-1; D uncertain. This CDR3 region has 13 residues. Germline CDR1 is MNHEY and CDR2 is SVGEGT. V shed 7 bases and J shed 0 bases, with 7 bases lying between them. CDR3 residues: CASMQDSYNEQFF. The DNA for the CDR3 is TGTGCCAGCATGCAGGACTCCTACAATGAGCAGTTCTTC.

This clonotype was seen repeatedly, ten times or more. The chain is built from TRBV7-9 and TRBJ2-7; perhaps D is TRBD1 or TRBD2 (5 bases each). The germline V gene has CDR1 SEHNR and CDR2 FQNEAQ (reference sequence). V shed 3 bases and J shed 3 bases, with 15 bases lying between them. This CDR3 has 15 residues. This CDR3 reads CASSFGEGRDYEQYF. CDR3 in DNA: TGTGCCAGCAGCTTCGGCGAGGGGCGTGACTACGAGCAGTACTTC.

The genes are TRBV7-6 and TRBJ2-3, with 12 bases lining up with TRBD2. The CDR3 is 15 amino acids. Germline V gives CDR1 SGHVS, CDR2 FNYEAQ. Losses at the gene ends were 1 base for V and 6 bases for J; bases not matched to a gene: 2. CDR3 loop: CASSLGLAGEDTQYF. CDR3 nucleotides: TGTGCCAGCAGCTTAGGACTAGCGGGAGAGGATACGCAGTATTTT.

The sample holds a few counts of this clonotype. The V gene is TRBV9, the J gene TRBJ2-1, with 7 bases identical to TRBD2. Germline CDR1 reads SGDLS; CDR2 reads YYNGEE. This CDR3 has 18 residues. V was clipped by 1 base and J by 6 bases; unmatched bases: 16. The CDR3 nucleotides read TGTGCCAGCAGCGTATCTTTGGGGATGTGGGGGGGTGGCAATGAGCAGTTCTTC. Its translation is CASSVSLGMWGGGNEQFF. The complete variable domain, with remaining parts taken from reference TRBV9 and TRBJ2-1, reads DSGVTQTPKHLITATGQRVTLRCSPRSGDLSVYWYQQSLDQGLQFLIQYYNGEERAKGNILERFSAQQFPDLHSELNLSSLELGDSALYFCASSVSLGMWGGGNEQFFGPGTRLTVL.

The rearrangement links TRBV6-5 to TRBJ2-3, with 8 nucleotides matching TRBD2. The CDR3 has 15 amino acids. The germline V gene encodes CDR1 MNHEY and CDR2 SVGAGI. The V and J ends lost 4 bases and 2 bases, in that order; junction bases with no gene match: 5. CDR3: CASSFAGGATDTQYF. The CDR3 DNA reads TGTGCCAGCAGTTTCGCGGGAGGAGCCACAGATACGCAGTATTTT.

Remarks on this clonotype: One end of the junction fails to match germline, which may point to a read error. In DNA, the CDR3 is TGTGCCAGCAGGAGTGGCCCAGGGTGGCGTACCGGGGAGTTGTTTTTT. Translation: CASRSGPGWRTGELFF. The chain carries TRBV5-8 and TRBJ2-2, with D perhaps assigned TRBD1 or TRBD2 (5 bases each). CDR1 and CDR2 from the germline V gene are SGHTS and YDEGEE. The CDR3 loop spans 16 amino acids.

V gene TRBV4-1 combines with J gene TRBJ1-1; possibly TRBD1 for D (5 bases). V was pared by 3 bases and J by 3 bases, with 20 bases between. The CDR3 contains 17 residues. The germline gives CDR1 MGHRA, CDR2 YSYEKL. The CDR3 nucleotides read TGCGCCAGCAGCCACGCAGGAGGGAAATCGGGGGACACTGAAGCTTTCTTT. This encodes CASSHAGGKSGDTEAFF.

This clonotype was seen ten or more times. The V call is TRBV12-3 or TRBV12-4, the J call TRBJ2-7, with D unclear. Trimming removed 6 bases from V and 4 bases from J, with 13 bases in between. This CDR3 contains 13 residues. CDR3 in amino acids: CASSQATRYEQYF. CDR3 DNA: TGTGCCAGCAGCCAGGCCACCAGATACGAGCAGTACTTC.

The chain couples TRBV12-3 or TRBV12-4 to TRBJ2-7, with 9 bases fitting TRBD1. The junction had 7 bases not matched to a gene; V was cut back by 5 bases and J by 2 bases. This CDR3 is built from 15 residues. The CDR3 DNA reads TGTGCCAGCAGTAAAGGACAGGGGCCGCCCTACGAGCAGTACTTC. Residues: CASSKGQGPPYEQYF.

The rearrangement joins TRBV5-4 to TRBJ2-3; D not resolved. CDR3 length: 15 amino acids. Germline loops: CDR1 SGHNT, CDR2 YYREEE (reference sequence). V lost 4 bases to trimming and J lost 3 bases, with 15 bases between them. CDR3 region: CASSLGFLQTDTQYF. In DNA, the CDR3 is TGTGCCAGCAGCCTTGGTTTTTTGCAAACAGATACGCAGTATTTT.

This clonotype was observed a handful of times. J is TRBJ1-4 and V is TRBV27; 8 nucleotides agree with TRBD1. V shed 7 bases, J shed 8 bases, and the junction held 9 bases outside the gene matches. The CDR3 contains 14 residues. Germline V gene sequence: CDR1 MNHEY, CDR2 SMNVEV (reference sequence). The CDR3 DNA reads TGTGCCAGCACTGGGACAGGAGGAGAAGAAAAACTGTTTTTT. This gives the protein CASTGTGGEEKLFF.

The V call is TRBV5-6, the J call TRBJ2-7; D is undetermined. CDR3 size: 12 residues. The ends were cut back, 2 bases at V and 4 bases at J, with 7 bases in the middle. In germline, CDR1 is SGHDT, CDR2 YYEEEE. The CDR3 nucleotides are TGTGCCAGCAGCTTAACACAATACGAGCAGTACTTC. It encodes CASSLTQYEQYF.

This clonotype has ten or more counts. The CDR3 DNA follows: TGTGCCAGCAGACAAGGGACAGCTTACACTGAAGCTTTCTTT. The encoded protein is CASRQGTAYTEAFF. The chain is built from TRBV7-3 and TRBJ1-1, with 7 bases identical to TRBD1. Germline V gives CDR1 SGHTA, CDR2 FQGTGA. Trimming cost V 6 bases and J 3 bases; bases outside gene matches: 7. The CDR3 extends over 14 amino acids.

This clonotype was detected many times. This chain uses TRBV5-1 with TRBJ2-1; D not resolved. This CDR3 region has 15 residues. Trimming removed 0 bases from V and 3 bases from J, with 10 bases in between. Germline CDR1 reads SGHRS; CDR2 reads YFSETQ. The CDR3 DNA reads as TGCGCCAGCAGCTTGGGTGGTCGGAACTACAATGAGCAGTTCTTC. The encoded protein is CASSLGGRNYNEQFF.

This clonotype occurred a few times. V is TRBV12-3 or TRBV12-4 and J is TRBJ2-3, with 16 bases identical to TRBD2. There are 17 residues in the CDR3. V shed 7 bases, J shed 6 bases, and the junction held 10 bases outside the gene matches. The CDR3: CASTPGTSGGALDTQYF. The CDR3 DNA sequence: TGTGCCAGCACCCCCGGGACTAGCGGGGGGGCATTGGATACGCAGTATTTT.

This clonotype appeared a few times. The gene calls are TRBV7-9 and TRBJ1-2, with 7 bases that match TRBD1. Germline V lookup: CDR1 SEHNR, CDR2 FQNEAQ (reference sequence). The CDR3 runs 14 residues. The V and J ends lost 1 base and 7 bases, in that order; junction bases with no gene match: 6. The CDR3 region has the DNA TGTGCCAGCAGCTTAGGTGAAGGGGGCGGTGGCTACACCTTC. This codes for CASSLGEGGGGYTF.

The V and J genes are TRBV20-1 and TRBJ2-2; D could derive from TRBD1 or TRBD2 (6 bases each). The CDR3 sequence is 16 residues long. Deletions cut 5 bases from V and 7 bases from J, with 23 bases between. CDR1 is DFQATT, CDR2 SNEGSKA, per germline (reference sequence). The CDR3 region has the DNA TGCAGTGCTGAGGGGGGCCCTAGTGGGAGCGGCGGGGAGCTGTTTTTT. Translation gives CSAEGGPSGSGGELFF.

This clonotype turned up a few times. V is TRBV2 and J is TRBJ1-2; D may be TRBD1 (6 bases). The germline CDR1 and CDR2 sequences are SNHLY and FYNNEI. V lost 8 bases, J lost 1 base, and 14 bases lay in between. The CDR3 runs 14 residues. As DNA, the CDR3 is TGTGCCAGCGGAGACGGGACACTTAACTATGGCTACACCTTC. This translates into CASGDGTLNYGYTF.

The genes are TRBV16 and TRBJ1-3; D is unresolved. Trimming shortened V by 0 bases and J by 0 bases, and 9 bases separated the two germline ends. Looked up from germline, CDR1 is KGHSY and CDR2 is FQNENV. CDR3 length: 16 residues. The CDR3 loop reads CASSQSSPHSGNTIYF. The CDR3 region has the DNA TGTGCCAGCAGCCAATCCTCCCCACACTCTGGAAACACCATATATTTT.

This clonotype was counted many times. V usage is TRBV5-1 and J usage is TRBJ1-2, with 9 nucleotides matching TRBD1. This CDR3 is 14 amino acids long. Germline lookup yields CDR1 SGHRS and CDR2 YFSETQ. V was clipped by 4 bases and J by 4 bases; unmatched bases: 5. In nucleotides, the CDR3 is TGCGCCAGCAGCACCACAGGGGGCGGCTATGGCTACACCTTC. Translated: CASSTTGGGYGYTF.

This clonotype occurred many times. The CDR3, as DNA: TGTGCCAGCAGCCACCACAGGGCCTCTGGAAACACCATATATTTT. It encodes CASSHHRASGNTIYF. V gene TRBV11-2 combines with J gene TRBJ1-3, with D perhaps TRBD1 (6 bases). V was trimmed by 5 bases and J by 0 bases, leaving 11 bases between them. CDR1 is SGHAT, CDR2 FQNNGV, per germline. This CDR3 is 15 amino acids long.

This clonotype was counted many times. This chain connects TRBV5-6 to TRBJ1-1; D may be TRBD1 (5 bases). Germline V gene lookup returns CDR1 SGHDT and CDR2 YYEEEE. V was cut by 4 bases and J by 1 base, with 14 bases left in between. This CDR3 spans 15 amino acids. The CDR3 DNA sequence: TGTGCCAGCAGCCGACCGGGACCGGCGAACACTGAAGCTTTCTTT. Protein sequence: CASSRPGPANTEAFF.